The 9 T cell receptor beta chains below were found in one sample sequenced in a study of blood T cell repertoires in COVID-19. Method: immunoSEQ multiplex PCR; TCRdb's copy keeps in-frame clones and lacks some. The sample lists under 300,000 clones; 80% to 85% were seen once. The source material was peripheral blood. All receptors derive from a woman aged 18-30 years with acute or convalescent COVID-19.

The chain has TRBV5-6 and TRBJ2-3, with no clear D. CDR3 length: 15 amino acids. Germline V CDR1 and CDR2: SGHDT, YYEEEE. V lost 1 base and J 1 base, leaving 10 bases between the germline ends. In DNA, the CDR3 is TGTGCCAGCAGCTTGCACGTCACGGGCACAGATACGCAGTATTTT. Its translation: CASSLHVTGTDTQYF.

The chain couples TRBV6-2 or TRBV6-3 to TRBJ2-7; 8 bases line up with TRBD2. The CDR3 extends over 15 amino acids. Germline V gene data show CDR1 as MNHEY and CDR2 as SVGEGT. Trimming cost V 2 bases and J 4 bases; bases outside gene matches: 7. In DNA, the CDR3 is TGTGCCAGCAGTTACGACGGCGGGAGGTCGTACGAGCAGTACTTC. Translating gives CASSYDGGRSYEQYF.

This clone was recorded a few times. The CDR3 DNA reads TGCGCCAGCAGCGTACAGGGCGTCGATGGCTACACCTTC. This translates into CASSVQGVDGYTF. The chain uses TRBV5-1 and TRBJ1-2, with a tentative D call TRBD1 (6 bases). Per the germline V gene, CDR1 is SGHRS and CDR2 is YFSETQ. Deletions cut 4 bases from V and 6 bases from J, with 13 bases between. The CDR3 has 13 amino acids.

The chain has TRBV28 and TRBJ1-1; D is unresolved. This CDR3 spans 16 amino acids. V lost 5 bases, J lost 0 bases, and 16 bases lay in between. Per the germline V gene, CDR1 is MDHEN and CDR2 is SYDVKM. The DNA for the CDR3 is TGTGCCAGCAGTGCTAACAGAAATTGGATGAACACTGAAGCTTTCTTT. Translated: CASSANRNWMNTEAFF.

This chain links TRBV7-9 with TRBJ1-5, with a tentative D call TRBD1 (5 bases). The CDR3 spans 16 residues. V dropped 5 bases and J dropped 6 bases, with 20 bases sitting between them. CDR1 is SEHNR, CDR2 FQNEAQ, per germline (reference sequence). In DNA, the CDR3 is TGTGCCAGCAGCGCACGTGACGGGGGGTCGGGTCAGCCCCAGCATTTT. It is translated as CASSARDGGSGQPQHF.

This chain connects TRBV14 to TRBJ2-1, with TRBD1 identical over 10 bases. V shed 1 base and J 4 bases; nucleotides not matched to a gene: 7. Germline CDR1 reads SGHDN; CDR2 reads FVKESK. The CDR3 loop spans 17 amino acids. The DNA of the CDR3 is TGTGCCAGCAGCCAAGTCCTTGGGACAGGGGCATACAATGAGCAGTTCTTC. This sequence encodes CASSQVLGTGAYNEQFF. Filled out from reference TRBV14 and TRBJ2-1, the complete variable domain reads EAGVTQFPSHSVIEKGQTVTLRCDPISGHDNLYWYRRVMGKEIKFLLHFVKESKQDESGMPNNRFLAERTGGTYSTLKVQPAELEDSGVYFCASSQVLGTGAYNEQFFGPGTRLTVL.

The chain carries TRBV19 and TRBJ2-6; D ambiguous. Trimming stripped 7 bases from V and 4 bases from J, with 8 bases between. The CDR3 runs 13 residues. Germline V gene sequence: CDR1 LNHDA, CDR2 SQIVND (reference sequence). CDR3 sequence (DNA): TGTGCCAGTACCCAGTTAGGGGCCAACGTCCTGACTTTC. Translated: CASTQLGANVLTF.

The chain is built from TRBV30 and TRBJ1-3; D remains unclear. V dropped 3 bases and J dropped 2 bases, with 11 bases sitting between them. CDR3 length: 14 amino acids. Germline assignment: CDR1 GTSNPN and CDR2 SVGIG (reference sequence). Written as DNA, the CDR3 is TGTGCCTGGAGAATCGGGAATCCTGGAAACACCATATATTTT. As protein: CAWRIGNPGNTIYF.

This chain links TRBV19 with TRBJ2-5, with D tentatively TRBD1 (5 bases). The CDR3 contains 17 residues. Germline V gene lookup returns CDR1 LNHDA and CDR2 SQIVND (reference sequence). V lost 3 bases and J lost 0, with 17 bases in between. The CDR3 region is CASSMGLNWGNQETQYF. The CDR3 bases are TGTGCCAGTAGTATGGGTCTAAACTGGGGCAACCAAGAGACCCAGTACTTC.